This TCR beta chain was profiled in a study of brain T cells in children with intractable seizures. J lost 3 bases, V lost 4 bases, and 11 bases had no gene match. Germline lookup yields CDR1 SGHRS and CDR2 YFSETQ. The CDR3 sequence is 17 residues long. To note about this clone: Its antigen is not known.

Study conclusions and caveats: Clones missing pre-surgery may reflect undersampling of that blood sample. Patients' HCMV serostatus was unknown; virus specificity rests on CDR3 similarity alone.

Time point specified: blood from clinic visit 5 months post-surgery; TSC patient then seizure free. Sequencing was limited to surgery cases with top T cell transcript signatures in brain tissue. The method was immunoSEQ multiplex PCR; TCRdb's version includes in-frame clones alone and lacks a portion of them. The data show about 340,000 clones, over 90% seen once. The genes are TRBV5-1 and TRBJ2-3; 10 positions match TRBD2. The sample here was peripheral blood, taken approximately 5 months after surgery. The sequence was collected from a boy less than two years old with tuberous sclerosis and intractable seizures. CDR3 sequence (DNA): TGCGCCAGCAGCCCTAGGAATAGCGGGGGGCTTACAGATACGCAGTATTTT. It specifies CASSPRNSGGLTDTQYF.